The 32 T cell receptor beta chains below all came from one sample that was sequenced in a study of blood T cells in healthy people across ages. Primed by a sample-barcoded 5' primer and a J-beta primer mix, a second PCR proceeded for roughly 7 to 11 cycles. Using its own MiXCR run on the 5' RACE reads, TCRdb lists one record per CDR3 protein. Here the sample spans some 780,000 distinct CDR3 sequences, roughly three fifths being singletons. What was sequenced was blood. The source of these receptors is a man aged 35 to 55 in good health.

The chain links TRBV3-1 to TRBJ2-1, with TRBD2 identical over 12 bases. The CDR3 contains 16 residues. CDR1 and CDR2 from the germline V gene are LGHDT and YNNKEL (reference sequence). V lost 1 base to trimming and J lost 8 bases; unmatched junction nucleotides: 6. The CDR3 DNA is TGTGCCAGCAGCCAAGGAGGACTAGCGGGGTGGGATGAGCAGTTCTTC. This codes for CASSQGGLAGWDEQFF.

The V gene is TRBV28, the J gene TRBJ2-2; TRBD2 matches at 10 bases. Looked up from germline, CDR1 is MDHEN and CDR2 is SYDVKM. With V trimmed by 8 bases and J by 5 bases, 17 bases remained unmatched. The CDR3 spans 18 residues. Written as DNA, the CDR3 is TGTGCCAGCGGACCGGGACTAGCGTCTACGAGGCTAACCGGGGAGCTGTTTTTT. Translation: CASGPGLASTRLTGELFF.

The chain recombines TRBV20-1 with TRBJ2-7; D uncertain. The germline V gene encodes CDR1 DFQATT and CDR2 SNEGSKA (reference sequence). V lost 6 bases and J 4 bases, leaving 7 bases between the germline ends. This CDR3 has 10 amino acids. CDR3 DNA sequence: TGCAGTGCGGACGCGTACGAGCAGTACTTC. Translated: CSADAYEQYF.

This rearrangement joins TRBV27 to TRBJ2-7, with a possible D match to TRBD2 (5 bases). The J call may be faulty, since TRBJ2-1 better matches the DNA end. This CDR3 is 14 amino acids long. CDR1 is MNHEY, CDR2 SMNVEV, per germline (reference sequence). The CDR3 loop reads CASSLPSGRGEQFF. In nucleotides, the CDR3 is TGTGCCAGCAGTTTGCCATCTGGCCGGGGTGAGCAGTTCTTC.

V usage is TRBV5-5 and J usage is TRBJ1-4; no clear D gene. In germline, CDR1 is SGHKS, CDR2 YYEKEE (reference sequence). V dropped 4 bases and J dropped 8 bases, with 15 bases sitting between them. There are 14 residues in the CDR3. CDR3 loop: CASSPLKFSEKLFF. The DNA of the CDR3 is TGTGCCAGCAGCCCCCTCAAGTTTTCCGAAAAACTGTTTTTT.

This clonotype was detected a few times. This chain links TRBV29-1 with TRBJ1-2, with a weak D call TRBD1 (5 bases). The germline V gene has CDR1 SQVTM and CDR2 ANQGSEA. CDR3 length: 15 amino acids. V lost 7 bases and J 0 bases, leaving 18 bases between the germline ends. The CDR3 DNA follows: TGCAGCGCCCACCCCGGAGACAGTTCTAACTATGGCTACACCTTC. It yields the protein CSAHPGDSSNYGYTF. Full variable domain (remainder filled in from reference TRBV29-1 and TRBJ1-2): SAVISQKPSRDICQRGTSLTIQCQVDSQVTMMFWYRQQPGQSLTLIATANQGSEATYESGFVIDKFPISRPNLTFSTLTVSNMSPEDSSIYLCSAHPGDSSNYGYTFGSGTRLTVV.

The chain recombines TRBV5-1 with TRBJ2-5, with TRBD2 matching over 13 bases. The DNA end is a closer match to TRBJ2-7, so the J assignment may be wrong. The germline CDR1 and CDR2 sequences are SGHRS and YFSETQ. This CDR3 has 15 residues. CDR3 amino acids: CASRDGTSGKYEQYF. The CDR3 nucleotides are TGCGCCAGCAGAGATGGGACTAGCGGGAAATACGAGCAGTACTTC.

This clonotype was recorded at least ten times. J is TRBJ1-1 and V is TRBV20-1; D possibly corresponds to TRBD1 (5 bases). Germline loops: CDR1 DFQATT, CDR2 SNEGSKA (reference sequence). The CDR3 contains 14 residues. The V end was cut by 5 bases, the J end by 3 bases, with 16 bases between. The CDR3 DNA reads as TGCAGTGCTCTTCCGGGCGGGGGACACACTGAAGCTTTCTTT. Translating gives CSALPGGGHTEAFF.

The chain carries TRBV28 and TRBJ2-6, with D perhaps TRBD1 (5 bases). The V end was cut by 7 bases, the J end by 2 bases, with 15 bases between. CDR3 length equals 16 residues. Germline CDR1 is MDHEN and CDR2 is SYDVKM. CDR3 in amino acids: CASTIGPGTGANVLTF. In DNA form, the CDR3 reads TGTGCCAGCACCATAGGGCCAGGGACTGGGGCCAACGTCCTGACTTTC.

The chain joins TRBV9 to TRBJ2-7; a weak D match, TRBD1 (7 bases). The V end was cut by 3 bases, the J end by 2 bases, with 21 bases between. CDR1 SGDLS and CDR2 YYNGEE come from the germline V gene. The CDR3 totals 17 residues. The CDR3 bases are TGTGCCAGCAGCGGCAGCAAGAACAGGGGAGGCACCTACGAGCAGTACTTC. This gives the protein CASSGSKNRGGTYEQYF.

The gene calls are TRBV29-1 and TRBJ1-2; 8 bases line up with TRBD1. Germline assignment: CDR1 SQVTM and CDR2 ANQGSEA. The CDR3 spans 13 residues. The trim removed 2 bases at V and 6 bases at J, leaving 5 bases unmatched. CDR3 DNA sequence: TGCAGCGTTGAAAGGACAGGGCCAAATGGCTACACCTTC. It yields the protein CSVERTGPNGYTF.

This clonotype has more than one count but fewer than ten. The chain uses TRBV20-1 and TRBJ2-3, with 9 bases lining up with TRBD2. CDR1 is DFQATT, CDR2 SNEGSKA, per germline (reference sequence). This CDR3 is built from 15 residues. Unmatched junction bases numbered 11, after V lost 5 bases and J lost 5 bases. In DNA form, the CDR3 reads TGCAGTGCTCTCCCCTTAGCGGGGGTTAGAGATACGCAGTATTTT. Translating it yields CSALPLAGVRDTQYF.

The V call is TRBV7-2, the J call TRBJ2-4; no reliable D call. The J call may be incorrect, as the DNA end agrees better with TRBJ2-7. In germline, CDR1 is SGHTA, CDR2 FQGNSA. The CDR3 has 16 amino acids. The CDR3 is CASSLAVGKWNYEQYF. The CDR3 DNA reads as TGTGCCAGCAGCTTAGCGGTCGGAAAATGGAACTACGAGCAGTACTTC.

Only a few counts were recorded for this clonotype. The genes are TRBV7-9 and TRBJ2-3; D may be TRBD2 (5 bases). Deletions cut 0 bases from V and 6 bases from J, with 16 bases between. This CDR3 is 16 amino acids long. Germline-derived CDR1 and CDR2 are SEHNR and FQNEAQ (reference sequence). The CDR3 is CASSLARVLDLDTQYF. CDR3 in DNA: TGTGCCAGCAGCTTAGCGCGAGTACTAGACTTGGATACGCAGTATTTT.

This rearrangement joins TRBV2 to TRBJ2-5, with D possibly matching TRBD1 (5 bases). V was cut by 4 bases and J by 11 bases, with 14 bases left in between. CDR1 is SNHLY, CDR2 FYNNEI, per germline. There are 12 residues in the CDR3. In nucleotides, the CDR3 is TGTGCCAGCAGTGGACAGTTGGGTGGGCAGTACTTC. Encoded protein: CASSGQLGGQYF.

The sample holds a few counts of this clonotype. The chain links TRBV3-1 to TRBJ2-1; D is unclear. V dropped 1 base and J dropped 9 bases, with 13 bases sitting between them. Per germline, CDR1 LGHDT and CDR2 YNNKEL (reference sequence). The CDR3 is 14 residues long. CDR3 sequence (DNA): TGTGCCAGCAGCCAAGGCAGGTCTCAAGGTGAGCAGTTCTTC. Translating it yields CASSQGRSQGEQFF.

The rearrangement joins TRBV19 to TRBJ1-2; unclear D gene. Looked up from germline, CDR1 is LNHDA and CDR2 is SQIVND (reference sequence). The germline V and J ends were trimmed by 3 bases and 5 bases, with 13 bases remaining between them. The CDR3 runs to 14 residues. The CDR3 loop reads CASSIGGRNYGYTF. For the CDR3, the DNA is TGTGCCAGTAGTATTGGCGGCAGAAATTATGGCTACACCTTC.

V usage is TRBV6-5 and J usage is TRBJ2-7; no definite D call. CDR3 length equals 13 residues. The germline V gene has CDR1 MNHEY and CDR2 SVGAGI. Trimming pared 4 bases from V and 2 bases from J, leaving 9 bases between. CDR3 amino acids: CASSSLNTYEQYF. The DNA of the CDR3 is TGTGCCAGCAGTTCTCTCAACACCTACGAGCAGTACTTC.

This clonotype has a handful of counts. The rearrangement links TRBV4-3 to TRBJ2-5; D perhaps matches TRBD1 (5 bases). V was pared by 0 bases and J by 4 bases, with 12 bases between. Looked up from germline, CDR1 is LGHNA and CDR2 is YSLEER. The CDR3 totals 15 residues. CDR3 in DNA: TGCGCCAGCAGCCAAGATTGGGGCAGTGGAGAGACCCAGTACTTC. It yields the protein CASSQDWGSGETQYF.

This chain links TRBV20-1 with TRBJ1-2, with D possibly matching TRBD1 (5 bases). CDR1 and CDR2 from the germline V gene are DFQATT and SNEGSKA (reference sequence). Trimming pared 1 base from V and 8 bases from J, leaving 17 bases between. The length of the CDR3 is 14 residues. The CDR3 bases are TGCAGTGCTAGAGTCTTCAGGGAAGAATCGGGCTACACCTTC. Translation: CSARVFREESGYTF.

The sample holds many counts of this clonotype. The gene calls are TRBV20-1 and TRBJ2-1; D remains ambiguous. Trimming pared 5 bases from V and 9 bases from J, leaving 11 bases between. CDR1 and CDR2 (germline): DFQATT, SNEGSKA (reference sequence). CDR3 length: 11 amino acids. In nucleotides, the CDR3 is TGCAGTGCTGCCCGACTTTTTGAGCAGTTCTTC. This translates into CSAARLFEQFF.

V gene TRBV6-1 combines with J gene TRBJ1-1; D is possibly TRBD1 (6 bases). Germline CDR1 is MNHNS and CDR2 is SASEGT. This CDR3 is 14 amino acids long. V gave up 6 bases and J gave up 6 bases, with 17 bases separating them. The CDR3 here is CASRQGVQLAEAFF. The CDR3 DNA is TGTGCCAGCAGACAGGGAGTGCAGTTGGCTGAAGCTTTCTTT.

A few counts support this clonotype. The genes are TRBV6-1 and TRBJ1-5; D perhaps matches TRBD1 (5 bases). CDR1 is MNHNS and CDR2 is SASEGT in the germline V gene. The CDR3 is 16 residues long. V was pared by 3 bases and J by 5 bases, with 17 bases between. The CDR3, as DNA: TGTGCCAGCAGTGACGGGGGGATAAAACCATATCAGCCCCAGCATTTT. As protein: CASSDGGIKPYQPQHF.

This chain joins TRBV20-1 and TRBJ2-7; no firm D call. This CDR3 has 12 amino acids. The V gene's germline CDR1 is DFQATT and CDR2 SNEGSKA (reference sequence). The ends were cut back, 6 bases at V and 4 bases at J, with 13 bases in the middle. Here the CDR3 reads CSAQEGVYEQYF. The CDR3 region has the DNA TGCAGTGCCCAAGAAGGAGTTTACGAGCAGTACTTC.

Only a few counts were recorded for this clonotype. The chain has TRBV25-1 and TRBJ2-1, with a weak D call TRBD2 (5 bases). Germline lookup yields CDR1 MGHDK and CDR2 SYGVNS. This CDR3 is built from 16 residues. V was pared by 3 bases and J by 1 base, with 13 bases between. In DNA, the CDR3 is TGTGCCAGCAGTGATCGGCGGGTTGGTTCCTACAATGAGCAGTTCTTC. Amino acids: CASSDRRVGSYNEQFF.

With respect to this clonotype: Since the CDR3 does not end with the conserved phenylalanine or tryptophan, this likely comes from a read error. The CDR3 DNA is TGCAGTGCTAGATGGGACAGTGATAACGAGCAGTACTTA. This codes for CSARWDSDNEQYL. The V gene is TRBV20-1, the J gene TRBJ2-7; 7 bases line up with TRBD1. Germline loops: CDR1 DFQATT, CDR2 SNEGSKA (reference sequence). The CDR3 contains 13 residues. Trimming cost V 2 bases and J 5 bases; bases outside gene matches: 6.

This clonotype was seen once. The genes are TRBV20-1 and TRBJ2-3; no clear D gene. The CDR3 runs to 15 residues. CDR1 is DFQATT and CDR2 is SNEGSKA in the germline V gene (reference sequence). V lost 2 bases and J 0 bases, leaving 12 bases between the germline ends. In DNA form, the CDR3 reads TGCAGTGCTAGATGGCTAAGGGCTAGCACAGATACGCAGTATTTT. Translating it yields CSARWLRASTDTQYF.

The chain carries TRBV29-1 and TRBJ1-1, with D unresolved. This CDR3 has 13 amino acids. Germline lookup yields CDR1 SQVTM and CDR2 ANQGSEA. V was shortened by 7 bases and J by 1 base, with 13 bases between the two germline ends. CDR3 nucleotides: TGCAGCGCGGTACAATCTCCGAACACTGAAGCTTTCTTT. This translates into CSAVQSPNTEAFF.

The rearrangement joins TRBV20-1 to TRBJ2-5, with TRBD2 identical over 7 bases. The CDR3 loop spans 13 amino acids. The junction had 12 bases not matched to a gene; V was cut back by 1 base and J by 13 bases. The germline CDR1 and CDR2 sequences are DFQATT and SNEGSKA (reference sequence). CDR3 loop: CSARGGGDLERYF. In DNA form, the CDR3 reads TGCAGTGCTAGAGGTGGGGGGGACCTGGAGCGGTACTTC.

This sequence joins TRBV5-4 and TRBJ2-5, with 11 positions matching TRBD2. This CDR3 contains 16 residues. Germline CDR1 and CDR2: SGHNT and YYREEE (reference sequence). The junction had 7 bases not matched to a gene; V was cut back by 2 bases and J by 4 bases. CDR3 protein: CASSFRLAGRTETQYF. The CDR3 region has the DNA TGTGCCAGCAGCTTTAGACTAGCGGGAAGAACAGAGACCCAGTACTTC. The full variable domain, in which reference TRBV5-4 and TRBJ2-5 provide the parts outside the CDR3, is ETGVTQSPTHLIKTRGQQVTLRCSSQSGHNTVSWYQQALGQGPQFIFQYYREEENGRGNFPPRFSGLQFPNYSSELNVNALELDDSALYLCASSFRLAGRTETQYFGPGTRLLVL.

The chain recombines TRBV19 with TRBJ1-5; D unclear. The CDR3 loop spans 14 amino acids. With 3 bases removed from V and 1 base from J, the gap between germline ends came to 7 bases. Germline V gives CDR1 LNHDA, CDR2 SQIVND (reference sequence). CDR3 loop: CASSILGSNQPQHF. The CDR3 nucleotides read TGTGCCAGTAGTATTCTCGGGAGCAATCAGCCCCAGCATTTT.

This chain uses TRBV12-3 or TRBV12-4 with TRBJ2-1; D unclear. V was trimmed by 2 bases and J by 9 bases, leaving 11 bases between them. The CDR3 contains 13 residues. CDR3 amino acids: CASSLIPLGEQFF. The CDR3 nucleotides are TGTGCCAGCAGTTTAATCCCTCTAGGTGAGCAGTTCTTC.